One and the same sample provided the 17 T cell receptor beta chains below, sequenced in a study of breast tumors, draining lymph nodes, adjacent tissues (dated by TCRdb to the mid-2010s). The axillary draining lymph nodes of breast cancer patients were the source of the lymph node samples. The library was produced with multiplex PCR. Instrument used: Illumina HiSeq 2000. Using fastp trimming at Q25 and MiXCR clonotype assembly, TCRdb reanalyzed the public sequencing data and kept in-frame beta chains. Here each entry gathers all rows of one CDR3 protein and keeps the most common genes and DNA. This sample comprises more than 250,000 distinct CDR3 sequences, 30% to 35% of them detected only once. The top ten clones comprise under 1.2% of the sample. The sequenced material came from axillary lymph node tissue. These receptors were obtained from a female donor with breast cancer. Some clones in this sample may be carry-over from other donors' samples.

This clonotype was seen only once. Possible read error: a much larger clone is one base away. The chain employs TRBV11-3 and TRBJ2-1; TRBD2 matches 11 bases. CDR1 and CDR2 (germline): SGHNT, YENEEA. The CDR3 length is 14 residues. The CDR3 nucleotides read TGTGCCTGCAGACTAGCGGGAACGCGGAATGAGCAGTTCTTC. Amino acids: CACRLAGTRNEQFF.

This clonotype came up many times. V gene TRBV20-1 combines with J gene TRBJ2-1; tentatively, D is TRBD1 (5 bases). CDR3 length: 12 residues. Germline loops: CDR1 DFQATT, CDR2 SNEGSKA (reference sequence). Trimming left V 5 bases short and J 5 bases short, with 10 bases between. In DNA, the CDR3 is TGCAGTGCTCCGGACAACCACAATGAGCAGTTCTTC. This sequence encodes CSAPDNHNEQFF.

This clonotype was observed many times. The chain uses TRBV10-3 and TRBJ2-7, with D perhaps TRBD1 (6 bases). V was clipped by 10 bases and J by 6 bases, with 16 bases between them. The CDR3 is 12 residues long. Per the germline V gene, CDR1 is ENHRY and CDR2 is SYGVKD. CDR3 amino acids: CATAIGGREQYF. In DNA form, the CDR3 reads TGTGCCACCGCTATAGGGGGTCGCGAGCAGTACTTC.

This clonotype was seen at least ten times. This chain uses TRBV5-6 with TRBJ2-7, with D perhaps TRBD2 (6 bases). Germline CDR1 and CDR2: SGHDT and YYEEEE. The V end lost 1 base, the J end lost 1 base, and 9 bases lay between the germline ends. The CDR3 loop spans 14 amino acids. CDR3 in amino acids: CASSLSLASYEQYF. The CDR3 nucleotides are TGTGCCAGCAGCTTGAGCCTAGCGTCCTACGAGCAGTACTTC.

This clonotype was counted at least ten times. This chain links TRBV24-1 with TRBJ2-2; 8 positions agree with TRBD1. This CDR3 comprises 15 residues. Germline CDR1 and CDR2: KGHDR and SFDVKD. V gave up 4 bases and J gave up 6 bases; unmatched junction bases: 6. The CDR3 protein is CATSDRTGFPGELFF. The CDR3 region has the DNA TGTGCCACCAGTGACCGGACAGGGTTTCCCGGGGAGCTGTTTTTT.

This clonotype was seen repeatedly, ten times or more. J is TRBJ1-3 and V is TRBV29-1, with D hard to call. Germline values: CDR1 SQVTM, CDR2 ANQGSEA. Trimming cost V 6 bases and J 1 base, with 16 bases left between them. The CDR3 covers 15 residues. CDR3 in amino acids: CSVVDTGISGNTIYF. The CDR3 nucleotides are TGCAGCGTGGTAGACACGGGGATATCTGGAAACACCATATATTTT.

The chain combines TRBV20-1 with TRBJ1-5, with 7 bases that match TRBD1. CDR1 and CDR2 (germline): DFQATT, SNEGSKA (reference sequence). This CDR3 has 13 amino acids. Trimming cost V 6 bases and J 4 bases; bases outside gene matches: 6. The CDR3 here is CSASGQPNQPQHF. CDR3 DNA sequence: TGCAGTGCGTCGGGACAGCCAAATCAGCCCCAGCATTTT.

In regard to this clonotype: This may be a read error, as it is one base from a much larger clone. The chain joins TRBV30 to TRBJ1-6; unclear D gene. CDR1 is GTSNPN and CDR2 is SVGIG in the germline V gene (reference sequence). This CDR3 has 15 residues. CDR3 nucleotide sequence: TGTCCCTGGAGGATGAGTGTAGGGCTCAATTCACCCCTCCACTTT. Its translation is CPWRMSVGLNSPLHF.

At least ten counts were recorded for this clonotype. CDR3 in DNA: TGTGCCACCAGTGAAGGGGGGGCCCCCACAGATACGCAGTATTTT. Amino acid sequence: CATSEGGAPTDTQYF. The chain uses TRBV24-1 and TRBJ2-3; TRBD2 might be the D (7 bases). The length of the CDR3 is 15 residues. Trimming removed 4 bases from V and 2 bases from J, with 12 bases in between. Germline V gives CDR1 KGHDR, CDR2 SFDVKD.

The CDR3 coding sequence is TGCAGTGCTGATGACGGGGTTGTGGCGGGGACCCAGTACTTC. Protein product: CSADDGVVAGTQYF. V and J are TRBV20-1 and TRBJ2-5; a possible D gene is TRBD2 (5 bases). CDR3 length equals 14 residues. Germline V lookup: CDR1 DFQATT, CDR2 SNEGSKA (reference sequence). Trimming stripped 5 bases from V and 7 bases from J, with 20 bases between.

This clonotype was counted a few times. This may be a read error, as it is one base from a much larger clone. The CDR3 is CASSLARGDCGYTF. In nucleotides, the CDR3 is TGTGCCAGCAGCTTGGCCAGGGGAGACTGTGGCTACACCTTC. The chain is built from TRBV5-8 and TRBJ1-2; D possibly corresponds to TRBD1 (6 bases). V was cut by 0 bases and J by 7 bases, with 13 bases left in between. The CDR3 totals 14 residues. Germline V gene data show CDR1 as SGHTS and CDR2 as YDEGEE. Looking up the rest from reference TRBV5-8 and TRBJ1-2 gives the full variable domain: EAGVTQSPTHLIKTRGQQATLRCSPISGHTSVYWYQQALGLGLQFLLWYDEGEERNRGNFPPRFSGRQFPNYSSELNVNALELEDSALYLCASSLARGDCGYTFGSGTRLTVV.

Ten or more counts support this clonotype. The CDR3 DNA reads as TGTGCCAGCAGCAATCGGGTTAGCGGGAGGTACGAGCAGTACTTC. Translated, it gives CASSNRVSGRYEQYF. The rearrangement uses TRBV6-5 and TRBJ2-7, with 10 bases identical to TRBD2. Germline lookup yields CDR1 MNHEY and CDR2 SVGAGI. V shed 6 bases, J shed 4 bases, and the junction held 9 bases outside the gene matches. CDR3 length: 15 amino acids.

This clonotype was recorded at least ten times. This sequence joins TRBV19 and TRBJ2-1; TRBD2 aligns across 11 bases. Germline values: CDR1 LNHDA, CDR2 SQIVND (reference sequence). V trimming: 3 bases; J trimming: 6 bases; junction bases outside the gene matches: 4. The CDR3 sequence is 15 residues long. CDR3: CASSIDGTSGNEQFF. CDR3 coding DNA: TGTGCCAGTAGTATTGATGGGACTAGCGGCAATGAGCAGTTCTTC.

This clonotype has at least ten counts. The V gene is TRBV20-1, the J gene TRBJ2-7; 11 bases map to TRBD2. The CDR3 length is 15 residues. Germline V lookup: CDR1 DFQATT, CDR2 SNEGSKA (reference sequence). Losses at the gene ends were 3 bases for V and 3 bases for J; bases not matched to a gene: 7. The CDR3 DNA reads as TGCAGTGCTAGGATTAGCGGGAGGGGCGGCTACGAGCAGTACTTC. Translated, it gives CSARISGRGGYEQYF.

About this clonotype itself: It is likely a read error, because the conserved phenylalanine at the end of the CDR3 is missing. The rearrangement uses TRBV10-3 and TRBJ2-1; either TRBD1 or TRBD2 may fit D (6 bases each). This CDR3 region has 14 residues. V was clipped by 5 bases and J by 7 bases, with 15 bases between them. Germline V CDR1 and CDR2: ENHRY, SYGVKD. CDR3 sequence reads: CAISTGASRNEQFL. CDR3 DNA: TGTGCCATCAGTACGGGGGCCTCTCGGAATGAGCAGTTCCTC.

Details on this clonotype: At one boundary the junction diverges from the germline segment, which might be a read error. The chain has TRBV19 and TRBJ1-5, with 8 positions matching TRBD1. From germline, CDR1 is LNHDA and CDR2 SQIVND (reference sequence). The CDR3 is made up of 18 amino acids. This chain's CDR3 is CASSIEGQELYSNQSQHF. The CDR3 DNA follows: TGTGCCAGTAGTATAGAGGGACAGGAACTCTATAGCAATCAGTCCCAGCATTTT. The full variable domain, in which reference TRBV19 and TRBJ1-5 provide the parts outside the CDR3, is DGGITQSPKYLFRKEGQNVTLSCEQNLNHDAMYWYRQDPGQGLRLIYYSQIVNDFQKGDIAEGYSVSREKKESFPLTVTSAQKNPTAFYLCASSIEGQELYSNQSQHFGDGTRLSIL.

The CDR3 DNA reads TGTGCCAGCAGCGGGCGACTAGCGGGAGGGCCTACGTTCGAGCAGTACTTC. It is translated as CASSGRLAGGPTFEQYF. The gene calls are TRBV7-9 and TRBJ2-7; 14 bases are shared with TRBD2. Germline V gene lookup returns CDR1 SEHNR and CDR2 FQNEAQ (reference sequence). The CDR3 contains 17 residues. The J segment lost 6 bases and the V segment lost 5 bases, leaving 12 bases of the junction unmatched.